Only a few counts were recorded for the clone carrying this TCR beta chain. Its antigen is unknown. The CDR3 has 15 residues. Trimming removed 5 bases at V and 4 bases at J, with 17 bases between. The germline V gene has CDR1 SEHNR and CDR2 FQNEAQ (reference sequence). The data derive from a study of T cell repertoires in cytomegalovirus infection. Study as a whole: Signatures in public TCR beta sequences pointed to both CMV infection and matching HLA type. Broader study findings: Pooled public TCR beta family frequency picked out CMV carriers with the relevant HLA. The study found HLA-C-restricted CMV-specific TCR beta clonotypes dominating the ex vivo response.

TCRdb reprocessed the reads via MiXCR and lists one record per CDR3 protein. The sample holds 650,000 to 900,000 distinct CDR3 sequences, under 35% seen once. The source was cultured CD8+ T cells from PBMCs, collected from culture after CMV antigen stimulation. This clonotype was sampled from a human donor in good health (CMV status not recorded). Some clones in this sample may be carry-over from other donors' samples. V usage is TRBV7-9 and J usage is TRBJ2-5; possibly TRBD1 for D (6 bases). DNA of the CDR3: TGTGCCAGCAGCCACGGACAGAGGTTTGGAGAGACCCAGTACTTC. Amino acid sequence: CASSHGQRFGETQYF.